The 22 T cell receptor beta chains below were found in one sample sequenced in a study of CD8 T cells in ankylosing spondylitis. TCRdb used MiXCR to reprocess the 5' RACE reads, holding one entry per CDR3 protein. The repertoire holds 100,000 to 150,000 distinct CDR3 sequences, with approximately 15% as singletons. The sequencing input was blood, either unsorted or a sorted T cell fraction (not recorded which). The receptors shown here come from a female donor with ankylosing spondylitis or in good health (not recorded which).

The chain has TRBV28 and TRBJ2-2; TRBD1 or TRBD2 may be the D gene (5 bases each). V gave up 6 bases and J gave up 1 base, with 15 bases separating them. The CDR3 is 16 amino acids. Germline V gene sequence: CDR1 MDHEN, CDR2 SYDVKM. CDR3 protein: CASSWGPLVNTGELFF. DNA of the CDR3: TGTGCCAGCAGCTGGGGACCACTAGTGAACACCGGGGAGCTGTTTTTT.

This clonotype has just a few counts. The chain carries TRBV28 and TRBJ1-2; maybe TRBD1 (5 bases). Germline assignment: CDR1 MDHEN and CDR2 SYDVKM. The CDR3 is 15 residues long. V dropped 4 bases and J dropped 4 bases, with 16 bases sitting between them. The CDR3 spells CASSSSRRATYGYTF. CDR3 nucleotides: TGTGCCAGCAGTTCCTCCCGCAGGGCTACCTATGGCTACACCTTC.

This clonotype came up many times. The V call is TRBV20-1, the J call TRBJ1-1; 7 positions agree with TRBD1. The CDR3 is 12 residues long. The germline V gene encodes CDR1 DFQATT and CDR2 SNEGSKA (reference sequence). V shed 1 base and J 7 bases; nucleotides not matched to a gene: 3. The CDR3 protein is CSARGTGYEAFF. DNA for the CDR3: TGCAGTGCTAGAGGGACAGGCTATGAAGCTTTCTTT.

This clonotype was counted a few times. The rearrangement uses TRBV2 and TRBJ2-4; D perhaps matches TRBD2 (6 bases). CDR1 SNHLY and CDR2 FYNNEI come from the germline V gene. The ends were cut back, 7 bases at V and 1 base at J, with 14 bases in the middle. The length of the CDR3 is 15 residues. CDR3 sequence: CASIGGVPAKNIQYF. CDR3 nucleotides: TGTGCCAGCATAGGCGGGGTCCCGGCCAAAAACATTCAGTACTTC.

The chain combines TRBV6-4 with TRBJ2-7; D is uncertain. The germline V gene encodes CDR1 MRHNA and CDR2 SNTAGT. V was clipped by 4 bases and J by 7 bases, with 17 bases between them. The CDR3 has 14 amino acids. Written as DNA, the CDR3 is TGTGCCAGCAGTGTCCCGCGCAGTAGGCGGGAGCAGTACTTC. Protein sequence: CASSVPRSRREQYF.

This clonotype was observed a few times. This sequence joins TRBV27 and TRBJ1-4, with D possibly matching TRBD1 (5 bases). This CDR3 region has 13 residues. The V gene's germline CDR1 is MNHEY and CDR2 SMNVEV (reference sequence). The germline V and J ends were trimmed by 5 bases and 10 bases, with 14 bases remaining between them. The CDR3 DNA reads as TGTGCCAGCAGTCTCCAACCGGGGGGAAAACTGTTTTTT. Its translation is CASSLQPGGKLFF.

In this sample, this clonotype turned up a few times. This chain joins TRBV4-2 and TRBJ2-3; D unresolved. Germline V CDR1 and CDR2: LGHNA, YNFKEQ. The CDR3 is 11 residues long. The germline V and J ends were trimmed by 3 bases and 8 bases, with 6 bases remaining between them. The CDR3 region has the DNA TGTGCCAGCAGCCAGGATTTTACGCAGTATTTT. Translation: CASSQDFTQYF.

The table lists this clonotype with a few counts. The rearrangement links TRBV19 to TRBJ2-1; 9 bases map to TRBD1. The CDR3 sequence is 15 residues long. Germline V gene sequence: CDR1 LNHDA, CDR2 SQIVND (reference sequence). V was pared by 5 bases and J by 8 bases, with 10 bases of the junction left unmatched. The CDR3 nucleotides read TGTGCCAGTAGTTACCGGGACAGGGTTAATTATGAGCAGTTCTTC. Translating it yields CASSYRDRVNYEQFF.

This clonotype was seen at least ten times. The CDR3 nucleotides are TGTGCCAGCTCCCCGGGGCCCGATAGGACTGAAGCTTTCTTT. This codes for CASSPGPDRTEAFF. This chain uses TRBV18 with TRBJ1-1, with D maybe TRBD1 (5 bases). Deletions cut 6 bases from V and 5 bases from J, with 16 bases between. Germline V lookup: CDR1 KGHSH, CDR2 LQKENI. This CDR3 region has 14 residues.

A few counts support this clonotype. The rearrangement joins TRBV4-1 to TRBJ2-6; D not certain. V lost 0 bases to trimming and J lost 2 bases, with 8 bases between them. This CDR3 is built from 16 residues. CDR1 MGHRA and CDR2 YSYEKL come from the germline V gene. CDR3 loop: CASSQDWGTGANVLTF. CDR3 sequence (DNA): TGCGCCAGCAGCCAAGATTGGGGTACTGGGGCCAACGTCCTGACTTTC.

V is TRBV3-1 and J is TRBJ2-6; no clear D gene. Trimming took off 8 bases at V and 2 bases at J, with 13 bases between the two ends. Germline loops: CDR1 LGHDT, CDR2 YNNKEL (reference sequence). The CDR3 is 15 residues long. The CDR3 DNA follows: TGTGCCAGCTCCCAGCAGTTCCCTGGGGCCAACGTCCTGACTTTC. This gives the protein CASSQQFPGANVLTF.

This chain uses TRBV20-1 with TRBJ1-2, with 11 bases that match TRBD1. CDR1 and CDR2 from the germline V gene are DFQATT and SNEGSKA (reference sequence). The CDR3 sequence is 14 residues long. The V and J ends lost 6 bases and 4 bases, in that order; junction bases with no gene match: 7. CDR3 amino acids: CSAPLGTGGYGYTF. The CDR3, as DNA: TGCAGTGCCCCTCTAGGGACAGGGGGCTATGGCTACACCTTC.

There are many counts of this clonotype. In DNA form, the CDR3 reads TGTGCCAGCAGCTTAGGATCCAGGACAGGGAAAAACATTCAGTACTTC. This encodes CASSLGSRTGKNIQYF. This chain joins TRBV7-9 and TRBJ2-4; TRBD1 agrees at 8 bases. V lost 1 base and J lost 4; bases outside the gene matches: 6. Germline CDR1 and CDR2: SEHNR and FQNEAQ (reference sequence). This CDR3 is built from 16 residues.

This clonotype was seen more than once but under ten times. The rearrangement joins TRBV7-2 to TRBJ2-5; no clear D gene. Germline V gene sequence: CDR1 SGHTA, CDR2 FQGNSA. The CDR3 contains 14 residues. The germline V and J ends were trimmed by 4 bases and 3 bases, with 12 bases remaining between them. The CDR3 region is CASSSSYGKETQYF. The CDR3 nucleotides read TGTGCCAGCAGCTCGTCTTATGGTAAAGAGACCCAGTACTTC.

The genes are TRBV12-3 or TRBV12-4 and TRBJ2-6; 12 bases fit TRBD2. Trimming cost V 7 bases and J 0 bases; bases outside gene matches: 7. The CDR3 covers 18 residues. The CDR3 bases are TGTGCCAGCAATCTACTAGCGGGGGGCAGCTCTGGGGCCAACGTCCTGACTTTC. As protein: CASNLLAGGSSGANVLTF.

With regard to this clonotype: With a much larger clone just one base away, this may be a read error. The J gene is TRBJ1-1, the V gene TRBV7-6, with D perhaps TRBD1 (5 bases). CDR1 and CDR2 from the germline V gene are SGHVS and FNYEAQ. The CDR3 spans 13 residues. V was shortened by 5 bases and J by 1 base, with 8 bases between the two germline ends. This CDR3 reads CASSAGQNTEAFF. CDR3 in DNA: TGTGCCAGCAGCGCAGGACAGAACACTGAAGCTTTCTTT.

The chain employs TRBV7-2 and TRBJ1-5, with unresolved D. The CDR3 length is 13 residues. V was pared by 7 bases and J by 5 bases, with 12 bases between. CDR1 is SGHTA and CDR2 is FQGNSA in the germline V gene. CDR3 nucleotides: TGTGCCAGCACCGGGATCAATCATCAGCCCCAGCATTTT. Translating it yields CASTGINHQPQHF.

To note about this clonotype: A clone one base away is much larger, so this may be a read error. This chain uses TRBV29-1 with TRBJ1-5, with unresolved D. Germline CDR1 reads SQVTM; CDR2 reads ANQGSEA. Trimming stripped 7 bases from V and 3 bases from J, with 13 bases between. The CDR3 is made up of 13 amino acids. The CDR3 spells CSALRGNNQPQHF. The CDR3 DNA is TGCAGCGCCCTGCGGGGAAACAATCAGCCCCAGCATTTT. Filled out from reference TRBV29-1 and TRBJ1-5, the complete variable domain reads SAVISQKPSRDICQRGTSLTIQCQVDSQVTMMFWYRQQPGQSLTLIATANQGSEATYESGFVIDKFPISRPNLTFSTLTVSNMSPEDSSIYLCSALRGNNQPQHFGDGTRLSIL.

This clonotype has a handful of counts. The rearrangement joins TRBV13 to TRBJ1-5, with D maybe TRBD1 (5 bases). Germline assignment: CDR1 PRHDT and CDR2 FYEKMQ (reference sequence). The ends were cut back, 2 bases at V and 3 bases at J, with 17 bases in the middle. There are 17 residues in the CDR3. The CDR3 protein is CASSLYSGRGFNQPQHF. CDR3 in DNA: TGTGCCAGCAGCTTATATTCCGGGAGGGGATTCAATCAGCCCCAGCATTTT.

This clonotype has ten or more counts. The chain joins TRBV7-6 to TRBJ2-7; tentative D call: TRBD1 (6 bases). The CDR3 extends over 13 amino acids. V was pared by 3 bases and J by 2 bases, with 8 bases between. Germline lookup yields CDR1 SGHVS and CDR2 FNYEAQ. Here the CDR3 reads CASSFGTTYEQYF. CDR3 nucleotide sequence: TGTGCCAGCAGCTTTGGGACAACCTACGAGCAGTACTTC. Based on the CDR3 plus reference TRBV7-6 and TRBJ2-7, the full variable domain is GAGVSQSPRYKVTKRGQDVALRCDPISGHVSLYWYRQALGQGPEFLTYFNYEAQQDKSGLPNDRFSAERPEGSISTLTIQRTEQRDSAMYRCASSFGTTYEQYFGPGTRLTVT.

This clonotype was seen a handful of times. The rearrangement uses TRBV5-4 and TRBJ2-5; 7 nucleotides match TRBD1. The V and J ends lost 5 bases and 4 bases, in that order; junction bases with no gene match: 5. Germline V lookup: CDR1 SGHNT, CDR2 YYREEE (reference sequence). There are 13 residues in the CDR3. The CDR3 protein is CASRIDRAETQYF. In DNA, the CDR3 is TGTGCCAGCAGAATCGACAGGGCAGAGACCCAGTACTTC.

This clonotype was counted at least ten times. The chain couples TRBV10-3 to TRBJ2-3; D unclear. Trimming stripped 6 bases from V and 0 bases from J, with 10 bases between. Germline V CDR1 and CDR2: ENHRY, SYGVKD. There are 14 residues in the CDR3. CDR3 coding DNA: TGTGCCATCAGCGAAGATGCTAGCACAGATACGCAGTATTTT. Its protein product is CAISEDASTDTQYF.